Following are 6 T cell receptor beta chains from one sample sequenced in a study of PD-L1 blockade in urothelial cancer. Sequencing was performed with immunoSEQ multiplex PCR; in TCRdb, only in-frame clones are kept and a portion is missing. The table lists roughly 100,000 clones, about 89% of them singletons. As for time point: pretreatment peripheral blood. Sequences were derived from PBMCs, sampled around atezolizumab (anti-PD-L1) treatment. The receptors stem from an elderly woman with urothelial cancer.

The chain uses TRBV28 and TRBJ2-2; D might be TRBD1 (5 bases). Germline assignment: CDR1 MDHEN and CDR2 SYDVKM. The ends were cut back, 3 bases at V and 6 bases at J, with 8 bases in the middle. The CDR3 covers 13 residues. CDR3 sequence: CASSLLGAGELFF. DNA for the CDR3: TGTGCCAGCAGTTTGTTAGGGGCCGGGGAGCTGTTTTTT. Full variable domain (remainder filled in from reference TRBV28 and TRBJ2-2): DVKVTQSSRYLVKRTGEKVFLECVQDMDHENMFWYRQDPGLGLRLIYFSYDVKMKEKGDIPEGYSVSREKKERFSLILESASTNQTSMYLCASSLLGAGELFFGEGSRLTVL.

This chain links TRBV6-1 with TRBJ1-4; 9 bases are a match to TRBD1. This CDR3 region has 15 residues. Germline V lookup: CDR1 MNHNS, CDR2 SASEGT. Germline trimming cut 5 bases from V and 6 bases from J; bases unmatched to any gene: 7. CDR3: CASSSQTGGHEKLFF. The CDR3 nucleotides read TGTGCCAGCAGTTCTCAGACAGGGGGACATGAAAAACTGTTTTTT.

This clone was picked up a small number of times. J is TRBJ2-3 and V is TRBV19, with unresolved D. Per the germline V gene, CDR1 is LNHDA and CDR2 is SQIVND (reference sequence). The CDR3 sequence is 14 residues long. V gave up 1 base and J gave up 9 bases, with 14 bases separating them. The CDR3 reads CASSIGAEILTQYF. CDR3 DNA sequence: TGTGCCAGTAGTATAGGCGCGGAGATCTTAACGCAGTATTTT.

V usage is TRBV19 and J usage is TRBJ2-7; D possibly corresponds to TRBD2 (5 bases). The CDR3 has 14 residues. Germline CDR1 LNHDA, CDR2 SQIVND (reference sequence). V lost 6 bases and J 2 bases, leaving 14 bases between the germline ends. The CDR3 DNA follows: TGTGCCAGTAGGCTAGTGGACGGGGCCTACGAGCAGTACTTC. It translates to CASRLVDGAYEQYF.

This chain connects TRBV30 to TRBJ1-1, with 11 bases that match TRBD1. With V trimmed by 3 bases and J by 5 bases, 8 bases remained unmatched. The CDR3 has 15 residues. From germline, CDR1 is GTSNPN and CDR2 SVGIG (reference sequence). CDR3 protein: CAWRRDRGIGTEAFF. CDR3 DNA sequence: TGTGCCTGGAGGCGGGACAGGGGGATCGGGACTGAAGCTTTCTTT.

This chain connects TRBV6-1 to TRBJ2-7, with 8 bases lining up with TRBD1. Per the germline V gene, CDR1 is MNHNS and CDR2 is SASEGT. The CDR3 contains 12 residues. V lost 10 bases to trimming and J lost 2 bases; unmatched junction nucleotides: 4. CDR3 sequence: CATLDRAYEQYF. The CDR3 coding sequence is TGTGCCACTCTGGACAGGGCCTACGAGCAGTACTTC.